Each of the 17 T cell receptor beta chains below was sequenced from the same sample in a study of cytomegalovirus exposure and HLA in healthy donors. In the PCR, 60 Vbeta and 13 Jbeta primers were used. Only in-frame clones appear in the TCRdb table, and some are missing; sequencing was by immunoSEQ multiplex PCR. The repertoire holds about 120,000 clones, with more than 60% as singletons. Sequencing input: PBMCs. These receptors were taken from a woman aged 40 to 50 in good health and CMV-seropositive.

This clone was seen more than once but under ten times. The chain joins TRBV30 to TRBJ2-5; perhaps TRBD1 as D (6 bases). The CDR3 runs 13 residues. Deletions cut 6 bases from V and 5 bases from J, with 16 bases between. The germline V gene has CDR1 GTSNPN and CDR2 SVGIG (reference sequence). The CDR3, as DNA: TGTGCCTGCGAGGGACAATACTGGGAGACCCAGTACTTC. Protein: CACEGQYWETQYF.

This CDR3 reads CASGRADYEQYF. The CDR3 bases are TGTGCAAGCGGGAGGGCGGACTACGAGCAGTACTTC. This chain uses TRBV9 with TRBJ2-5; 10 nucleotides align to TRBD2. The J call may be incorrect, as the DNA end agrees better with TRBJ2-7. Germline V gene lookup returns CDR1 SGDLS and CDR2 YYNGEE. The CDR3 extends over 12 amino acids.

The chain recombines TRBV5-1 with TRBJ2-7; 9 nucleotides agree with TRBD1. V was clipped by 7 bases and J by 1 base; unmatched bases: 0. This CDR3 spans 12 amino acids. CDR1 SGHRS and CDR2 YFSETQ come from the germline V gene. The CDR3 sequence: CASGQGSYEQYF. DNA for the CDR3: TGCGCCAGCGGACAGGGGTCCTACGAGCAGTACTTC.

The chain combines TRBV27 with TRBJ2-1, with D maybe TRBD2 (5 bases). The CDR3 contains 13 residues. Germline CDR1 is MNHEY and CDR2 is SMNVEV (reference sequence). V was shortened by 5 bases and J by 9 bases, with 14 bases between the two germline ends. In nucleotides, the CDR3 is TGTGCCAGCAGTCTACTAGTTTTCGGTGAGCAGTTCTTC. Protein: CASSLLVFGEQFF.

The V gene is TRBV30, the J gene TRBJ1-2; 7 bases fit TRBD1. The CDR3 runs to 13 residues. Germline assignment: CDR1 GTSNPN and CDR2 SVGIG (reference sequence). The V segment lost 2 bases and the J segment 6 bases; nucleotides outside the gene matches: 6. CDR3 nucleotide sequence: TGTGCCTGGAGTAGGGGACAGAGGAATGGCTACACCTTC. Protein sequence: CAWSRGQRNGYTF.

This chain connects TRBV7-9 to TRBJ1-4; weak D call: TRBD1 (6 bases). Germline V gene lookup returns CDR1 SEHNR and CDR2 FQNEAQ (reference sequence). CDR3 length: 17 residues. The V end was cut by 5 bases, the J end by 8 bases, with 24 bases between. CDR3: CASSPFGRGYILEKLFF. The CDR3 DNA follows: TGTGCCAGCAGCCCCTTCGGCAGGGGTTATATTTTAGAAAAACTGTTTTTT.

This rearrangement joins TRBV5-1 to TRBJ2-1, with TRBD2 matching over 7 bases. The J segment lost 8 bases and the V segment lost 0 bases, leaving 11 bases of the junction unmatched. Looked up from germline, CDR1 is SGHRS and CDR2 is YFSETQ. CDR3 size: 16 residues. CDR3 bases: TGCGCCAGCAGCTTGGGGCGGCGGGAGTTTCTCTATGAGCAGTTCTTC. Amino acids: CASSLGRREFLYEQFF.

Comment on this clone: Distinct nucleotide sequences in the sample also encode this CDR3. The CDR3 DNA reads as TGTGCCAGTAGTATCCGGTTGAACACTGAAGCTTTCTTT. This translates into CASSIRLNTEAFF. V is TRBV19 and J is TRBJ1-1; no firm D call. Trimming removed 3 bases at V and 0 bases at J, with 5 bases between. The length of the CDR3 is 13 residues. CDR1 and CDR2 (germline): LNHDA, SQIVND (reference sequence).

This chain joins TRBV5-8 and TRBJ1-5, with 7 bases matching TRBD1. CDR1 is SGHTS, CDR2 YDEGEE, per germline. V trimming: 4 bases; J trimming: 6 bases; junction bases outside the gene matches: 7. The CDR3 extends over 14 amino acids. The CDR3 DNA follows: TGTGCCAGCAGCCCCGGACAGGTTCGTCAGCCCCAGCATTTT. It yields the protein CASSPGQVRQPQHF.

The chain is built from TRBV28 and TRBJ2-2; D not certain. The V and J ends lost 4 bases and 6 bases respectively, with 9 bases between them. The V gene's germline CDR1 is MDHEN and CDR2 SYDVKM. This CDR3 contains 13 residues. The CDR3 DNA follows: TGTGCCAGCAGTTCCTTCCAGGCCGGGGAGCTGTTTTTT. Its protein product is CASSSFQAGELFF.

The V and J genes are TRBV19 and TRBJ2-1; D ambiguous. The germline V gene encodes CDR1 LNHDA and CDR2 SQIVND (reference sequence). This CDR3 has 11 residues. Deletions cut 5 bases from V and 10 bases from J, with 9 bases between. CDR3 bases: TGTGCCAGTAGTGCAGACTTCGAGCAGTTCTTC. This gives the protein CASSADFEQFF.

This clone came up once. The chain couples TRBV9 to TRBJ2-1; D gene uncertain. Trimming took 0 bases from V and 4 from J, leaving 8 bases between them. Germline lookup yields CDR1 SGDLS and CDR2 YYNGEE. This CDR3 has 14 residues. The CDR3 loop reads CASSVEARYNEQFF. The CDR3 nucleotides are TGTGCCAGCAGCGTAGAGGCGAGGTACAATGAGCAGTTCTTC.

The chain couples TRBV5-6 to TRBJ1-1, with 9 bases aligning to TRBD1. This CDR3 spans 17 amino acids. From germline, CDR1 is SGHDT and CDR2 YYEEEE. The ends lost 0 bases at V and 0 bases at J; junction bases unmatched: 6. The CDR3 loop reads CASSLGRGQGLNTEAFF. CDR3 DNA sequence: TGTGCCAGCAGCTTGGGGAGGGGACAGGGATTGAACACTGAAGCTTTCTTT. Complete variable domain (other parts from reference TRBV5-6 and TRBJ1-1): DAGVTQSPTHLIKTRGQQVTLRCSPKSGHDTVSWYQQALGQGPQFIFQYYEEEERQRGNFPDRFSGHQFPNYSSELNVNALLLGDSALYLCASSLGRGQGLNTEAFFGQGTRLTVV.

The genes are TRBV7-9 and TRBJ1-6; 8 nucleotides line up with TRBD1. V trimming: 5 bases; J trimming: 0 bases; junction bases outside the gene matches: 6. The CDR3 loop spans 17 amino acids. Germline-derived CDR1 and CDR2 are SEHNR and FQNEAQ (reference sequence). CDR3 coding DNA: TGTGCCAGCAGCCAAGGACAGGGCGGCTCCTATAATTCACCCCTCCACTTT. It translates to CASSQGQGGSYNSPLHF. The variable domain in full, with the rest retrieved from reference TRBV7-9 and TRBJ1-6, is DTGVSQNPRHKITKRGQNVTFRCDPISEHNRLYWYRQTLGQGPEFLTYFQNEAQLEKSRLLSDRFSAERPKGSFSTLEIQRTEQGDSAMYLCASSQGQGGSYNSPLHFGNGTRLTVT.

The V gene is TRBV5-1, the J gene TRBJ2-6; 7 bases agree with TRBD1. V was pared by 4 bases and J by 2 bases, with 3 bases of the junction left unmatched. The CDR3 loop spans 15 amino acids. The germline V gene has CDR1 SGHRS and CDR2 YFSETQ. The CDR3 sequence is CASSVTGAGANVLTF. DNA of the CDR3: TGCGCCAGCAGCGTAACAGGGGCTGGGGCCAACGTCCTGACTTTC. Full variable domain (rest looked up from reference TRBV5-1 and TRBJ2-6): KAGVTQTPRYLIKTRGQQVTLSCSPISGHRSVSWYQQTPGQGLQFLFEYFSETQRNKGNFPGRFSGRQFSNSRSEMNVSTLELGDSALYLCASSVTGAGANVLTFGAGSRLTVL.

The V gene is TRBV27, the J gene TRBJ2-1; D possibly corresponds to TRBD2 (6 bases). Between the trimmed V and J ends, which lost 8 bases and 2 bases, there was a span of 19 bases. Germline values: CDR1 MNHEY, CDR2 SMNVEV (reference sequence). The CDR3 is made up of 16 amino acids. In nucleotides, the CDR3 is TGTGCCAGCCGATTAGGACCGGGAGAACCCTACAATGAGCAGTTCTTC. It specifies CASRLGPGEPYNEQFF.

The chain employs TRBV5-1 and TRBJ2-7, with a weak D call TRBD2 (6 bases). CDR3 length equals 12 residues. The germline CDR1 and CDR2 sequences are SGHRS and YFSETQ. The ends were cut back, 2 bases at V and 6 bases at J, with 9 bases in the middle. In DNA form, the CDR3 reads TGCGCCAGCAGCTTCGCCGGGAGCGAGCAGTACTTC. This codes for CASSFAGSEQYF. Filled out from reference TRBV5-1 and TRBJ2-7, the complete variable domain reads KAGVTQTPRYLIKTRGQQVTLSCSPISGHRSVSWYQQTPGQGLQFLFEYFSETQRNKGNFPGRFSGRQFSNSRSEMNVSTLELGDSALYLCASSFAGSEQYFGPGTRLTVT.